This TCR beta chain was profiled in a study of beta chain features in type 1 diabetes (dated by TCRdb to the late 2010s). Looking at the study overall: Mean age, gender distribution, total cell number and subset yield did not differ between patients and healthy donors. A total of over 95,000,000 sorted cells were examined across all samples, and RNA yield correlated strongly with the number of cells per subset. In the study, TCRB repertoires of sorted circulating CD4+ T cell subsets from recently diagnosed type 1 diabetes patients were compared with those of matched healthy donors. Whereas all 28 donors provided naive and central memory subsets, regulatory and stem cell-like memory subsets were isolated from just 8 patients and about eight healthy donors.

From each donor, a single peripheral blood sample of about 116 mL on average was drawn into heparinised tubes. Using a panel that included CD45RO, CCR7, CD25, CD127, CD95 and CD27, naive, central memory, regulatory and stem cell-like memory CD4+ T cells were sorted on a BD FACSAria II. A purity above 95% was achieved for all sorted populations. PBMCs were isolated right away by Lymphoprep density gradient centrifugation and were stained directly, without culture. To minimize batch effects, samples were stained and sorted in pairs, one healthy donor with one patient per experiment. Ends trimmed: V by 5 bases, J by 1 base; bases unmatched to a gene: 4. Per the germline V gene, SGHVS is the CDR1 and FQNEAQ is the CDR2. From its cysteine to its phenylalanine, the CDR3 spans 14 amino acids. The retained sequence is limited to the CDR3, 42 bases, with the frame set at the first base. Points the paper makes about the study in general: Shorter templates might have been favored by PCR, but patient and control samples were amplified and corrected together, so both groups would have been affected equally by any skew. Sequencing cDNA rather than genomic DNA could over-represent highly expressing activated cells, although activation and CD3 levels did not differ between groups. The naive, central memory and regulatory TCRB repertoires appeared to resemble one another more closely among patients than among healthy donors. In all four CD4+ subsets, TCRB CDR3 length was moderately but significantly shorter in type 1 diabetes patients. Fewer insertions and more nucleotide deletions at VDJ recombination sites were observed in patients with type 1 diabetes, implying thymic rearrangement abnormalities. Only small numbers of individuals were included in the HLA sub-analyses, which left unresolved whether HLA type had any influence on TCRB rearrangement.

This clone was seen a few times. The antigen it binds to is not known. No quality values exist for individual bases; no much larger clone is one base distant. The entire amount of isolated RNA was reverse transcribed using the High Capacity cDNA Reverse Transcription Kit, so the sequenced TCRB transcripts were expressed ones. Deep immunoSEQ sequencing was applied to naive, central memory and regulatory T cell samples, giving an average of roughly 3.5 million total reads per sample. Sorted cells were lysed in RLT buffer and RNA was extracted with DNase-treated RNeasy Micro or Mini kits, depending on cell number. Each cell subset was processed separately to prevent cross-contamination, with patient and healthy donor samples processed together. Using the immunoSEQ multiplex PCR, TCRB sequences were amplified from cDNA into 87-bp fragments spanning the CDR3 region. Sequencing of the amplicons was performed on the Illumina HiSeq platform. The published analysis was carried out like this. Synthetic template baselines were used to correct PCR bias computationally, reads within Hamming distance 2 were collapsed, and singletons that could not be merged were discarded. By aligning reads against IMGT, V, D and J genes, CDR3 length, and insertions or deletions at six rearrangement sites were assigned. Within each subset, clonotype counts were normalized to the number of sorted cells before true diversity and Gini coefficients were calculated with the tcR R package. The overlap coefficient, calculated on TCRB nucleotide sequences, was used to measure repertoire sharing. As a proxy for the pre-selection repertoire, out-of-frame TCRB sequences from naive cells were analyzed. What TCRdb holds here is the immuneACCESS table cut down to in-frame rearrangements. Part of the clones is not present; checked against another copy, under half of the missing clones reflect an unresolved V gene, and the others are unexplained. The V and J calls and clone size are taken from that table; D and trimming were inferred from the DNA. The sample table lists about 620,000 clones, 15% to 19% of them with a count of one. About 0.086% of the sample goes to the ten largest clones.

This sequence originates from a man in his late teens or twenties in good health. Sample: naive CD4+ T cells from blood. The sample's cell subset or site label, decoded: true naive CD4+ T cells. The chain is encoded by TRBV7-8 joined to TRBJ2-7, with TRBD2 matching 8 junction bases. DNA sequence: TGTGCCAGCAGCAACCGCGGGAGGTCCTACGAGCAGTACTTC. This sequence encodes CASSNRGRSYEQYF. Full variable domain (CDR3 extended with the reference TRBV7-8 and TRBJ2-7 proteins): GAGVSQSPRYKVAKRGQDVALRCDPISGHVSLFWYQQALGQGPEFLTYFQNEAQLDKSGLPSDRFFAERPEGSVSTLKIQRTQQEDSAVYLCASSNRGRSYEQYFGPGTRLTVT.